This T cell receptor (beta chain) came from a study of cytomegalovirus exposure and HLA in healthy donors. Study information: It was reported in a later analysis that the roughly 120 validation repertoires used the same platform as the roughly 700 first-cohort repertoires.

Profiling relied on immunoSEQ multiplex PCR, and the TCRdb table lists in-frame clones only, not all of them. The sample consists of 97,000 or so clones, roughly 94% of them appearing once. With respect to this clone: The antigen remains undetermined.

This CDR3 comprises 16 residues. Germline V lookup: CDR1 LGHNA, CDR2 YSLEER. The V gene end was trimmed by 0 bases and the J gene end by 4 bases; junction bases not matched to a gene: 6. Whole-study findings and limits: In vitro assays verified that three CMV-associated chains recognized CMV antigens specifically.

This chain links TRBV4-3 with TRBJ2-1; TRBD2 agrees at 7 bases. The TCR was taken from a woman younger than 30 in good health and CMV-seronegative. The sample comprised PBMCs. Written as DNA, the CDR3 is TGCGCCAGCAGCCAAGAATCTGGCGGGGGTTACAATGAGCAGTTCTTC. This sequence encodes CASSQESGGGYNEQFF.